This passage covers 23 T cell receptor beta chains from one sample sequenced in a study of OX40 agonist ivuxolimab in advanced cancers. The table came from immunoSEQ multiplex PCR; TCRdb's copy has only in-frame clones and leaves some out. The table shows 25,000 to 35,000 clones, with about four fifths occurring only once. Material: CD4+ or CD8+ T cells sorted from blood, obtained in a trial of the OX40 agonist ivuxolimab. All receptors come from an adult with an advanced solid tumor such as melanoma, head and neck, liver or kidney cancer.

The gene calls are TRBV29-1 and TRBJ2-1; perhaps D is TRBD1 or TRBD2 (7 bases each). This CDR3 has 16 amino acids. Trimming stripped 0 bases from V and 1 base from J, with 13 bases between. Germline CDR1 and CDR2: SQVTM and ANQGSEA. The CDR3 DNA follows: TGCAGCGTTGAAGATCAGGGGGGGAGGTCCTACAATGAGCAGTTCTTC. Translated: CSVEDQGGRSYNEQFF.

This chain joins TRBV5-1 and TRBJ2-5, with D perhaps TRBD2 (6 bases). Germline CDR1 SGHRS, CDR2 YFSETQ. Trimming took off 2 bases at V and 5 bases at J, with 28 bases between the two ends. There are 19 residues in the CDR3. The CDR3 nucleotides read TGCGCCAGCAGCTTCCACTACAGTCCCGGGACTTCGCCGGGGGAGACCCAGTACTTC. It translates to CASSFHYSPGTSPGETQYF.

The chain uses TRBV5-1 and TRBJ2-1; 7 positions match TRBD2. There are 17 residues in the CDR3. The trim removed 2 bases at V and 4 bases at J, leaving 12 bases unmatched. Per germline, CDR1 SGHRS and CDR2 YFSETQ. The CDR3 sequence: CASSFGPFAGEYNEQFF. As DNA, the CDR3 is TGCGCCAGCAGCTTCGGCCCTTTCGCGGGAGAGTACAATGAGCAGTTCTTC. The full variable domain, completed using reference TRBV5-1 and TRBJ2-1, is KAGVTQTPRYLIKTRGQQVTLSCSPISGHRSVSWYQQTPGQGLQFLFEYFSETQRNKGNFPGRFSGRQFSNSRSEMNVSTLELGDSALYLCASSFGPFAGEYNEQFFGPGTRLTVL.

The chain recombines TRBV4-1 with TRBJ1-1; 8 nucleotides match TRBD1. Germline loops: CDR1 MGHRA, CDR2 YSYEKL. This CDR3 is built from 19 residues. With V trimmed by 2 bases and J by 3 bases, 17 bases remained unmatched. The CDR3 coding sequence is TGCGCCAGCAGCCAATACCCCGTGGGCAGGGGGCCTTTTGACACTGAAGCTTTCTTT. Protein sequence: CASSQYPVGRGPFDTEAFF.

This clone is termed medium-sized. The rearrangement uses TRBV2 and TRBJ2-7; the D gene could be TRBD1 or TRBD2 (7 bases each). Germline CDR1 is SNHLY and CDR2 is FYNNEI. V shed 8 bases and J shed 7 bases, with 15 bases lying between them. The CDR3 covers 12 residues. Here the CDR3 reads CASPSRGGEQYF. CDR3 in DNA: TGTGCCAGCCCATCCAGGGGGGGAGAGCAGTACTTC.

The genes are TRBV7-3 and TRBJ2-2; D is perhaps TRBD1 (6 bases). V lost 9 bases and J 6 bases, leaving 11 bases between the germline ends. Germline assignment: CDR1 SGHTA and CDR2 FQGTGA. This CDR3 spans 12 amino acids. CDR3 sequence reads: CASTRGAGELFF. CDR3 DNA: TGTGCCAGTACCAGGGGTGCCGGGGAGCTGTTTTTT.

The chain employs TRBV9 and TRBJ2-7; the D gene could be TRBD1 or TRBD2 (5 bases each). The CDR3 extends over 12 amino acids. CDR1 SGDLS and CDR2 YYNGEE come from the germline V gene. V lost 0 bases and J lost 5, with 6 bases in between. In DNA, the CDR3 is TGTGCCAGCAGCGTAGGAGGGGACGAGCAGTACTTC. This translates into CASSVGGDEQYF.

This rearrangement joins TRBV5-3 to TRBJ1-5; the D is unclear. TRBV5-3 is flagged as an ORF with uncertain function. V lost 3 bases and J 0 bases, leaving 19 bases between the germline ends. There are 18 residues in the CDR3. CDR3 nucleotides: TGTGCCAGAAGCTCGACCCCCCGCAGCGATAATAGCAATCAGCCCCAGCATTTT. Protein product: CARSSTPRSDNSNQPQHF.

The chain links TRBV25-1 to TRBJ2-1, with unresolved D. The CDR3 sequence is 14 residues long. Germline loops: CDR1 MGHDK, CDR2 SYGVNS. Trimming stripped 6 bases from V and 2 bases from J, with 11 bases between. The CDR3 DNA is TGTGCCAGCAGGGGCCTAAGCGCCTACAATGAGCAGTTCTTC. Translating it yields CASRGLSAYNEQFF.

This clone appeared once. The chain joins TRBV6-5 to TRBJ2-5; 8 nucleotides match TRBD1. CDR3 size: 14 residues. The V gene end was trimmed by 4 bases and the J gene end by 5 bases; junction bases not matched to a gene: 6. Germline assignment: CDR1 MNHEY and CDR2 SVGAGI. The CDR3 loop reads CASSLTGGQETQYF. The CDR3, as DNA: TGTGCCAGCAGTTTAACAGGGGGTCAGGAGACCCAGTACTTC.

This clone was counted only a few times. The V gene is TRBV19, the J gene TRBJ1-5, with 12 nucleotides matching TRBD1. The junction had 6 bases not matched to a gene; V was cut back by 5 bases and J by 7 bases. The CDR3 covers 15 residues. Germline V gives CDR1 LNHDA, CDR2 SQIVND (reference sequence). The CDR3: CASSPGTGGWQPQHF. DNA for the CDR3: TGTGCCAGTAGTCCCGGGACAGGGGGCTGGCAGCCCCAGCATTTT.

The chain recombines TRBV2 with TRBJ2-3; 13 bases line up with TRBD2. This CDR3 is 20 amino acids long. The trim removed 3 bases at V and 2 bases at J, leaving 14 bases unmatched. Germline V gene data show CDR1 as SNHLY and CDR2 as FYNNEI. The CDR3 protein is CASSDEATPGLAGFTDTQYF. CDR3 nucleotides: TGTGCCAGCAGTGATGAAGCTACACCGGGACTAGCGGGATTCACAGATACGCAGTATTTT. Variable domain in full (rest from reference TRBV2 and TRBJ2-3): EPEVTQTPSHQVTQMGQEVILRCVPISNHLYFYWYRQILGQKVEFLVSFYNNEISEKSEIFDDQFSVERPDGSNFTLKIRSTKLEDSAMYFCASSDEATPGLAGFTDTQYFGPGTRLTVL.

This clone is medium-sized (0.01 to 0.1%) within its sample. The rearrangement uses TRBV6-5 and TRBJ1-2; D remains ambiguous. The CDR3 loop spans 11 amino acids. V lost 4 bases to trimming and J lost 8 bases, with 8 bases between them. The germline CDR1 and CDR2 sequences are MNHEY and SVGAGI. The CDR3, as DNA: TGTGCCAGCAGTTCGTCGAAGGGCTACACCTTC. This gives the protein CASSSSKGYTF.

The rearrangement links TRBV10-1 to TRBJ2-3; 11 bases are shared with TRBD2. After removal of 2 bases from V and 5 bases from J, the junction contained 6 bases not matched to a gene. CDR3 length: 16 residues. Germline values: CDR1 WNHNN, CDR2 SYGVQD (reference sequence). CDR3: CASSETFSGGEDTQYF. CDR3 DNA sequence: TGCGCCAGCAGTGAGACCTTTAGCGGGGGGGAAGATACGCAGTATTTT.

This clone has just a few counts. This chain connects TRBV2 to TRBJ1-2; 7 bases match TRBD1. From germline, CDR1 is SNHLY and CDR2 FYNNEI. The V segment lost 7 bases and the J segment 2 bases; nucleotides outside the gene matches: 4. The CDR3 has 13 residues. CDR3 residues: CASNQGGNYGYTF. Written as DNA, the CDR3 is TGTGCCAGCAACCAGGGGGGGAACTATGGCTACACCTTC. Complete variable domain (other parts from reference TRBV2 and TRBJ1-2): EPEVTQTPSHQVTQMGQEVILRCVPISNHLYFYWYRQILGQKVEFLVSFYNNEISEKSEIFDDQFSVERPDGSNFTLKIRSTKLEDSAMYFCASNQGGNYGYTFGSGTRLTVV.

The chain carries TRBV9 and TRBJ2-7, with 10 bases aligning to TRBD2. The CDR3 consists of 15 residues. Germline assignment: CDR1 SGDLS and CDR2 YYNGEE. Trimming at V came to 0 bases and at J to 3 bases, leaving 3 bases not matched to a gene. The CDR3 protein is CASSVGGLASYEQYF. The CDR3 DNA reads as TGTGCCAGCAGCGTAGGGGGACTAGCGAGCTACGAGCAGTACTTC.

This clone has only a few counts. CDR3 sequence reads: CASSQDLGRIDNEQFF. The CDR3 DNA sequence: TGCGCCAGCAGCCAAGATCTGGGACGGATTGACAATGAGCAGTTCTTC. V gene TRBV4-1 combines with J gene TRBJ2-1, with D possibly being TRBD1 or TRBD2 (5 bases each). Trimming left V 0 bases short and J 5 bases short, with 14 bases between. Germline CDR1 MGHRA, CDR2 YSYEKL. This CDR3 contains 16 residues.

The chain combines TRBV2 with TRBJ2-5, with D maybe TRBD1 (6 bases). V was pared by 3 bases and J by 3 bases, with 20 bases between. This CDR3 spans 17 amino acids. Germline V lookup: CDR1 SNHLY, CDR2 FYNNEI. In DNA form, the CDR3 reads TGTGCCAGCAGTGATACAGCCCCCGGGACACAAGAAGAGACCCAGTACTTC. This encodes CASSDTAPGTQEETQYF.

The genes are TRBV19 and TRBJ2-1; 13 bases agree with TRBD2. This CDR3 contains 18 residues. Germline loops: CDR1 LNHDA, CDR2 SQIVND (reference sequence). V lost 1 base, J lost 4 bases, and 7 bases stayed unmatched. CDR3 nucleotide sequence: TGTGCCAGTAGTATAGGAGTACTGGGACTAGCGGGGTACAATGAGCAGTTCTTC. Its translation is CASSIGVLGLAGYNEQFF. Filled out from reference TRBV19 and TRBJ2-1, the complete variable domain reads DGGITQSPKYLFRKEGQNVTLSCEQNLNHDAMYWYRQDPGQGLRLIYYSQIVNDFQKGDIAEGYSVSREKKESFPLTVTSAQKNPTAFYLCASSIGVLGLAGYNEQFFGPGTRLTVL.

This clone was observed a handful of times. In DNA, the CDR3 is TGTGCCAGCAGCTTAACAGTCGCGAACACCGGGGAGCTGTTTTTT. This codes for CASSLTVANTGELFF. This chain connects TRBV7-9 to TRBJ2-2; D remains ambiguous. The ends were cut back, 2 bases at V and 0 bases at J, with 7 bases in the middle. The CDR3 totals 15 residues. Germline values: CDR1 SEHNR, CDR2 FQNEAQ (reference sequence).

The V gene is TRBV28, the J gene TRBJ1-1; D is ambiguous. The CDR3 is made up of 15 amino acids. Trimming left V 1 base short and J 0 bases short, with 9 bases between. Germline-derived CDR1 and CDR2 are MDHEN and SYDVKM. The CDR3 loop is CASSLFKEMNTEAFF. The CDR3 nucleotides are TGTGCCAGCAGTTTATTCAAAGAAATGAACACTGAAGCTTTCTTT.

The chain joins TRBV28 to TRBJ2-1; D is undetermined. V shed 6 bases and J shed 7 bases, with 10 bases lying between them. This CDR3 region has 12 residues. The germline V gene has CDR1 MDHEN and CDR2 SYDVKM. The CDR3 coding sequence is TGTGCCAGCAGCCCCTGGGTTAATGAGCAGTTCTTC. Translated, it gives CASSPWVNEQFF.

The gene calls are TRBV28 and TRBJ2-7; D is uncertain. This CDR3 spans 18 amino acids. Trimming shortened V by 7 bases and J by 0 bases, and 25 bases separated the two germline ends. CDR1 is MDHEN and CDR2 is SYDVKM in the germline V gene. CDR3 coding DNA: TGTGCCAGCACCGTTCGCGCATTTTACACCTATAGCTCCTACGAGCAGTACTTC. Translation: CASTVRAFYTYSSYEQYF. Full variable domain (remainder filled in from reference TRBV28 and TRBJ2-7): DVKVTQSSRYLVKRTGEKVFLECVQDMDHENMFWYRQDPGLGLRLIYFSYDVKMKEKGDIPEGYSVSREKKERFSLILESASTNQTSMYLCASTVRAFYTYSSYEQYFGPGTRLTVT.